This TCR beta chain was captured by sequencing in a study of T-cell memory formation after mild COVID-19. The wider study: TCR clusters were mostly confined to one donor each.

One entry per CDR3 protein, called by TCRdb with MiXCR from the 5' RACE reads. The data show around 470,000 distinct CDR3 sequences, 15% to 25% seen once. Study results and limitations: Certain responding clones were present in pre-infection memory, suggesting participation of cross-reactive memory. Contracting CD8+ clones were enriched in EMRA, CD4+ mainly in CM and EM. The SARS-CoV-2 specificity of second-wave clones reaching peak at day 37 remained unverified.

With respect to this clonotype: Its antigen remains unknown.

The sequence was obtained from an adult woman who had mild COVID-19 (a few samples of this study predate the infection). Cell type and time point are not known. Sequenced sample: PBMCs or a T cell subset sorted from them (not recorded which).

As DNA, the CDR3 is TGCAGCGTTGATTTGGGAAGCGGTGAAGCTTTCTTT. Translated: CSVDLGSGEAFF. This chain connects TRBV29-1 to TRBJ1-1; D is undetermined. Trimming removed 3 bases at V and 7 bases at J, with 12 bases between. The CDR3 has 12 amino acids. Germline values: CDR1 SQVTM, CDR2 ANQGSEA.